The sequence of this T cell receptor (beta chain) was determined in a study of radiation and T cells in renal cell carcinoma. The repertoire was sequenced with immunoSEQ multiplex PCR; TCRdb's copy has only in-frame clones and lacks some. This table holds approximately 79,000 clones, 82% found once. Indicated time point: blood 2 weeks post-SBRT. Stated treatment: 15 Gy SBRT to primary tumor, nephrectomy 4 weeks later. CDR1 and CDR2 from the germline V gene are GTSNPN and SVGIG (reference sequence). The CDR3 sequence is 16 residues long. V was pared by 1 base and J by 2 bases, with 8 bases of the junction left unmatched.

The source material was blood, sampled from a patient whose treatment included radiotherapy and nephrectomy. The source is a man aged 55 to 70 with renal cell carcinoma. The genes are TRBV30 and TRBJ1-3, with 7 bases lining up with TRBD1. The CDR3 nucleotides read TGTGCCTGGAGTGCTTACTTCACAGGGGCTGGAAACACCATATATTTT. Protein sequence: CAWSAYFTGAGNTIYF.